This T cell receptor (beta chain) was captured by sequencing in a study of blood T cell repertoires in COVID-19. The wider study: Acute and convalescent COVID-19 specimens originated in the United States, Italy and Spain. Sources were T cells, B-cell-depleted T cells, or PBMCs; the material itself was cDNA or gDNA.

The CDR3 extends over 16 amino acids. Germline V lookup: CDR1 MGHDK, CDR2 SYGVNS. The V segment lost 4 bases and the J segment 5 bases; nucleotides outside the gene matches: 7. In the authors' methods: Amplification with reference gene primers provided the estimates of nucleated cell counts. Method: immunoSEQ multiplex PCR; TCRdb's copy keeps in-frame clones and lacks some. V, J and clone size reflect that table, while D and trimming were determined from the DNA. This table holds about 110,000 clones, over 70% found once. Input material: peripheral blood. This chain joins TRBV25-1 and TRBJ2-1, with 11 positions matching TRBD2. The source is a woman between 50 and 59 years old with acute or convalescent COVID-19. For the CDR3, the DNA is TGTGCCAGCAGTGTTGCTAGCGGGGGGTCACACAATGAGCAGTTCTTC. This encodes CASSVASGGSHNEQFF. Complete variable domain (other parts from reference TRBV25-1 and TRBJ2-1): EADIYQTPRYLVIGTGKKITLECSQTMGHDKMYWYQQDPGMELHLIHYSYGVNSTEKGDLSSESTVSRIRTEHFPLTLESARPSHTSQYLCASSVASGGSHNEQFFGPGTRLTVL.